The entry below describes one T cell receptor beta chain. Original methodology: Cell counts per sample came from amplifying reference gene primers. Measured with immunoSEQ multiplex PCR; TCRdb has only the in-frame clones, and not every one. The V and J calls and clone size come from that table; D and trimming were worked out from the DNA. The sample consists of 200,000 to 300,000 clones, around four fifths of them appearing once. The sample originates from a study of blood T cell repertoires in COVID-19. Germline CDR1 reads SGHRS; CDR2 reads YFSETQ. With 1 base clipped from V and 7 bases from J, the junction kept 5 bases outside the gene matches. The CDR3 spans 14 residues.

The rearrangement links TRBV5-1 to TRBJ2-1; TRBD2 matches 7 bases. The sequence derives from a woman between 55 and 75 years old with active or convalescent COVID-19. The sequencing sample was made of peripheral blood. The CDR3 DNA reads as TGCGCCAGCAGCTTGAGGACTAGTGGTAATGAGCAGTTCTTC. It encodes CASSLRTSGNEQFF. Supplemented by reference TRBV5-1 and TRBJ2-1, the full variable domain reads KAGVTQTPRYLIKTRGQQVTLSCSPISGHRSVSWYQQTPGQGLQFLFEYFSETQRNKGNFPGRFSGRQFSNSRSEMNVSTLELGDSALYLCASSLRTSGNEQFFGPGTRLTVL.